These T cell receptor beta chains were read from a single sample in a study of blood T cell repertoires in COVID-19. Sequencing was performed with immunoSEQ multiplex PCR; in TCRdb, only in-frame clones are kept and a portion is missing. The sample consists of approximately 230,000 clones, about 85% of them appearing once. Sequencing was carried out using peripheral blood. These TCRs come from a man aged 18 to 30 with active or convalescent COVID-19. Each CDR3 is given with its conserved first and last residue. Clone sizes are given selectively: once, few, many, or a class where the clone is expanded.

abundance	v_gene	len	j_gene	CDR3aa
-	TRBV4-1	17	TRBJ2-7	CASSQDLDVDFFYEQYF
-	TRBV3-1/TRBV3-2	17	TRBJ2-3	CASSQDGLAGATDTQYF
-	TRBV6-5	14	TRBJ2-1	CASSYGAELNEQFF
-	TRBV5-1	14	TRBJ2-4	CASSVRVAKNIQYF
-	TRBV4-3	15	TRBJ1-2	CASSQDLRTAYGYTF
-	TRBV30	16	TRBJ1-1	CAWSGGWTGENTEAFF
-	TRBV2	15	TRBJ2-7	CASSEFLAGLYEQYF
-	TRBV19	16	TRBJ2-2	CASSRLAGENTGELFF
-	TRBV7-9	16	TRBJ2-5	CASSFQGLAVQETQYF
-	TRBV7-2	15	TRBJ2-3	CASSTTSGVADTQYF
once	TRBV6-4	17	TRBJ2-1	CASSDFPLAGGGNEQFF
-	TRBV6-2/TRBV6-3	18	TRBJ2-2	CASSLAPPLAGNTGELFF
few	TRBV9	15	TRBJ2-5	CASSADFAGEETQYF
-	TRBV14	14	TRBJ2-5	CASSQGARSVTQYF
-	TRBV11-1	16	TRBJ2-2	CASSLYPAPGTGELFF
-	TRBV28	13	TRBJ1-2	CASSPQGKDGYTF
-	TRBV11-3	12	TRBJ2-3	CASSSSGDTQYF
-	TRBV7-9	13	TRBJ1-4	CASSRGGGEKLFF
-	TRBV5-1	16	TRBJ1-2	CASSLGSRVGSYGYTF
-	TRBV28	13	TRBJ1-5	CASSSLRIQPQHF
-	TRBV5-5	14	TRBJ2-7	CASSNGQGGYEQYF
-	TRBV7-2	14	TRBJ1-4	CASSAQGTGEKLFF
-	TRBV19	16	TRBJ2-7	CASSIDTGPRGGEQYF
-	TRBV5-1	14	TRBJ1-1	CASRYGQGGTEAFF